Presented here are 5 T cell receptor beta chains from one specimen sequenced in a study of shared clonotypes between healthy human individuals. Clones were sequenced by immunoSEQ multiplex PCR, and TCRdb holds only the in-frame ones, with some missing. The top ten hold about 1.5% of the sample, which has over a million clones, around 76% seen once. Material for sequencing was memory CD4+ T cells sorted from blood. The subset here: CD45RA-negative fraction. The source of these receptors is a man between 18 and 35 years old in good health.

DNA of the CDR3: TGTGCCAGTAGTAAGGGGTATGGCTACACCTTC. Protein: CASSKGYGYTF. The chain uses TRBV19 and TRBJ1-2; TRBD1 is a possible D gene (5 bases). The ends were cut back, 4 bases at V and 5 bases at J, with 5 bases in the middle. Germline values: CDR1 LNHDA, CDR2 SQIVND (reference sequence). This CDR3 region has 11 residues.

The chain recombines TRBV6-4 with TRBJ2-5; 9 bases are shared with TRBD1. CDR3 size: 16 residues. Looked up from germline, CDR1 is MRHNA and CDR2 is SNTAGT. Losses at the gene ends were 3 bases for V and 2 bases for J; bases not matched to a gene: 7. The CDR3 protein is CASSDGRDRDQETQYF. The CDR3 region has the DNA TGTGCCAGCAGTGATGGCCGGGACAGGGATCAAGAGACCCAGTACTTC.

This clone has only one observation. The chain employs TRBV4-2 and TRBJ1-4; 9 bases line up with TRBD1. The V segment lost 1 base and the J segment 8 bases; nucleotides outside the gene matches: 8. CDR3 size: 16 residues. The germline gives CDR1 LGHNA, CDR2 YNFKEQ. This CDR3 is CASSQGGQGRNEKLFF. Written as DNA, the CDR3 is TGTGCCAGCAGCCAAGGGGGACAGGGTCGTAACGAAAAACTGTTTTTT.

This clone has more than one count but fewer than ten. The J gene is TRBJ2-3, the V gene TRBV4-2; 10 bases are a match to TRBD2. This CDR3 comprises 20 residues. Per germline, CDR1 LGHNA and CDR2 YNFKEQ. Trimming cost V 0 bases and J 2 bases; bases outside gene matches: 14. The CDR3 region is CASSQDRQRGGRGHTDTQYF. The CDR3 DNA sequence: TGTGCCAGCAGCCAAGATCGGCAGCGGGGGGGCCGGGGACACACAGATACGCAGTATTTT.

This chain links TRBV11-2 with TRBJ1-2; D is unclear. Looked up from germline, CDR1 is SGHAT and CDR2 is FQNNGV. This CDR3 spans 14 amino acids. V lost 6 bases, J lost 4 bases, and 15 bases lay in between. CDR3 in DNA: TGTGCCAGCAGTCCTAATCCGATCTCCTATGGCTACACCTTC. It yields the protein CASSPNPISYGYTF.